Listed below are T cell receptor beta chains from one sample, sequenced in a study of control samples from healthy donors and cancer patients. The assay was immunoSEQ multiplex PCR, and TCRdb's table has in-frame clones only and misses some. The sample contains about 170,000 clones, just over 85% of which appear only once. The sequenced material came from blood. These receptors came from a woman aged 25 to 39 in good health. The CDR3 runs from the conserved cysteine through the conserved F or W. A D gene is named only where the DNA matches it firmly. Only part of the rows carry a size: once, few, many, or a class if the clone is expanded.

TRBD1	TRBJ1-1	.	TRBV3-1/TRBV3-2	TGTGCCAGCAGCGTCCGTCCCGGGACAGATAACACTGAAGCTTTCTTT	CASSVRPGTDNTEAFF
.	TRBJ2-3	.	TRBV7-2	TGTGCCAGCAGCTCCCGGGACTTGCAGTATTTT	CASSSRDLQYF
TRBD1	TRBJ2-1	.	TRBV7-9	TGTGCCAGCAGCTTAGATGCCTGGACAGGGGGTAATGAGCAGTTCTTC	CASSLDAWTGGNEQFF
.	TRBJ1-5	.	TRBV3-1/TRBV3-2	TGTGCCAGCAGCCAAGGAACGAATCAGCCCCAGCATTTT	CASSQGTNQPQHF
TRBD1	TRBJ2-1	.	TRBV11-3	TGTGCCAGCTCCGGGACAGCTTTACCCTACAATGAGCAGTTCTTC	CASSGTALPYNEQFF
.	TRBJ2-2	.	TRBV5-8	TGTGCCAGCAGCTTGGAAGCAGGGAACACCGGGGAGCTGTTTTTT	CASSLEAGNTGELFF
TRBD1	TRBJ1-1	.	TRBV3-1/TRBV3-2	TGTGCCAGCAGACCCCAGGGGGCTCGCACTGAAGCTTTCTTT	CASRPQGARTEAFF
.	TRBJ2-1	.	TRBV24-1	TGTGCCACCAGTAACCTAGGGGCTGGCTACAATGAGCAGTTCTTC	CATSNLGAGYNEQFF
TRBD2	TRBJ2-2	.	TRBV7-2	TGTGCCAGCAGCTTAGTCGCCCGGGCGGGAGGGCCCATGACCGGGGAGCTGTTTTTT	CASSLVARAGGPMTGELFF
TRBD2	TRBJ2-5	.	TRBV19	TGTGCCAGTAGTATACCCCAAGCGGGAGGAGAGACCCAGTACTTC	CASSIPQAGGETQYF
TRBD2	TRBJ2-3	.	TRBV19	TGTGCCAGTAGTACAGCGGGAGGGCCAACAGATACGCAGTATTTT	CASSTAGGPTDTQYF
.	TRBJ2-1	.	TRBV12-3/TRBV12-4	TGTGCCAGCAGTTTATCTGCTGAGCAGTTCTTC	CASSLSAEQFF
.	TRBJ1-5	once	TRBV29-1	TGCAGCCCACGGGACGGCGTTTATAGCAATCAGCCCCAGCATTTT	CSPRDGVYSNQPQHF
.	TRBJ1-2	few	TRBV10-3	TGTGCCCTCGGGACGGTTGTGGATGGCTACACCTTC	CALGTVVDGYTF
.	TRBJ1-5	.	TRBV2	TGTGCCGTCGACGTGAACGAGGGAATAAATCAGCCCCAGCATTTT	CAVDVNEGINQPQHF
.	TRBJ2-2	.	TRBV5-5	TGTGCCAGCAGCACCCCCCCCGCGGGCCCCGCCGGCGGGGAGCTGTTTTTT	CASSTPPAGPAGGELFF